This passage covers 22 T cell receptor beta chains from one sample sequenced in a study of spatial heterogeneity in lung cancer. Findings and limits, study-wide: Expanded alpha and beta TCR counts within tumors tracked tumor mutation counts.

These receptors have no known antigen. The time point: sample taken at primary tumor resection. From the 5' RACE reads, TCRdb called clonotypes with MiXCR, one entry per CDR3 protein. The sample shows about 3,300 distinct CDR3 sequences, approximately 4.9% of them seen only once. Sequenced here: lung tumor tissue, sampled at surgery. These receptors were collected from a female donor with early-stage non-small cell lung cancer.

The chain recombines TRBV27 with TRBJ2-7; D is perhaps TRBD1 (5 bases). The V end lost 8 bases, the J end lost 2 bases, and 10 bases lay between the germline ends. The length of the CDR3 is 12 residues. CDR1 MNHEY and CDR2 SMNVEV come from the germline V gene (reference sequence). The CDR3 DNA follows: TGTGCCAGCTGGACATTACCCTACGAGCAGTACTTC. Translating gives CASWTLPYEQYF.

This clonotype showed up many times. The rearrangement uses TRBV14 and TRBJ2-2, with 7 bases fitting TRBD1. Germline CDR1 and CDR2: SGHDN and FVKESK. The CDR3 is 14 residues long. Trimming removed 4 bases from V and 6 bases from J; junction bases left unmatched: 5. The CDR3 protein is CASSPLTGPGELFF. The DNA of the CDR3 is TGTGCCAGCAGCCCCCTGACAGGGCCCGGGGAGCTGTTTTTT.

This clonotype ranks as medium-sized. The genes are TRBV5-6 and TRBJ1-4; TRBD1 aligns across 10 bases. The germline gives CDR1 SGHDT, CDR2 YYEEEE. Unmatched junction bases numbered 12, after V lost 3 bases and J lost 7 bases. The CDR3 covers 17 residues. The CDR3 nucleotides read TGTGCCAGCAGCTCAGAGCGGACAGGGGGATGGAGTGAAAAACTGTTTTTT. As protein: CASSSERTGGWSEKLFF.

There are many counts of this clonotype. V usage is TRBV12-3 or TRBV12-4 and J usage is TRBJ2-3; a weak D match, TRBD2 (6 bases). The V end lost 3 bases, the J end lost 6 bases, and 19 bases lay between the germline ends. The CDR3 is 16 residues long. CDR3 region: CASSFSGTHTGDTQYF. CDR3 DNA sequence: TGTGCCAGCAGTTTCTCCGGGACTCATACGGGGGATACGCAGTATTTT.

By frequency in the sample, this clonotype is medium-sized. V gene TRBV19 combines with J gene TRBJ1-1; TRBD1 matches 8 bases. This CDR3 is 12 amino acids long. CDR1 LNHDA and CDR2 SQIVND come from the germline V gene (reference sequence). V lost 6 bases to trimming and J lost 3 bases; unmatched junction nucleotides: 0. The CDR3 is CASRTGDTEAFF. The DNA of the CDR3 is TGTGCCAGTAGGACAGGGGACACTGAAGCTTTCTTT.

This clonotype is medium-sized in the sample. The chain is built from TRBV20-1 and TRBJ1-3, with D possibly being TRBD1 (6 bases). Germline V lookup: CDR1 DFQATT, CDR2 SNEGSKA (reference sequence). The CDR3 is made up of 16 amino acids. V lost 5 bases and J 8 bases, leaving 25 bases between the germline ends. The CDR3 DNA reads TGCAGTGCTGGAGCCGGGCCAGGGGTTTCGGTGGACACCATATATTTT. This gives the protein CSAGAGPGVSVDTIYF.

This clonotype was observed many times. J is TRBJ2-5 and V is TRBV29-1; 7 nucleotides agree with TRBD2. After removal of 5 bases from V and 7 bases from J, the junction contained 7 bases not matched to a gene. CDR3 length: 12 residues. The germline V gene has CDR1 SQVTM and CDR2 ANQGSEA. This chain's CDR3 is CSVRDGGGTQYF. The CDR3 DNA reads TGCAGCGTTCGTGATGGGGGGGGGACCCAGTACTTC.

This clonotype is labeled medium-sized. The rearrangement uses TRBV4-3 and TRBJ2-5, with D possibly TRBD1 on 6 matching bases. Germline CDR1 is LGHNA and CDR2 is YSLEER. The CDR3 is 17 amino acids. V lost 0 bases and J lost 2, with 16 bases in between. CDR3 nucleotide sequence: TGCGCCAGCAGCCAAGATCTGAGGGCAGGGGAACAAGAGACCCAGTACTTC. This gives the protein CASSQDLRAGEQETQYF.

This clonotype was found many times. V gene TRBV7-9 combines with J gene TRBJ2-3; D unclear. V lost 5 bases to trimming and J lost 1 base, with 7 bases between them. Germline V gene sequence: CDR1 SEHNR, CDR2 FQNEAQ (reference sequence). The CDR3 consists of 13 residues. CDR3 sequence: CASSHPGTDTQYF. For the CDR3, the DNA is TGTGCCAGCAGCCACCCCGGCACAGATACGCAGTATTTT.

By frequency in the sample, this clonotype is medium-sized. The chain couples TRBV5-1 to TRBJ1-6; 8 positions match TRBD1. Germline values: CDR1 SGHRS, CDR2 YFSETQ. The V segment lost 4 bases and the J segment 4 bases; nucleotides outside the gene matches: 7. The CDR3 covers 16 residues. The CDR3 DNA is TGCGCCAGCAGCCTCAAAACAGGGGGATATAATTCACCCCTCCACTTT. Its protein product is CASSLKTGGYNSPLHF.

This clonotype has at least ten counts. The rearrangement links TRBV5-1 to TRBJ2-6, with D unresolved. Per the germline V gene, CDR1 is SGHRS and CDR2 is YFSETQ. The ends were cut back, 2 bases at V and 0 bases at J, with 0 bases in the middle. This CDR3 has 13 amino acids. The CDR3 DNA follows: TGCGCCAGCAGCTTCTCTGGGGCCAACGTCCTGACTTTC. Translation gives CASSFSGANVLTF.

By its share, this clonotype is medium-sized (0.01 to 0.1%). This rearrangement joins TRBV20-1 to TRBJ2-1; D remains ambiguous. V shed 3 bases and J shed 4 bases, with 13 bases lying between them. The CDR3 covers 14 residues. The germline CDR1 and CDR2 sequences are DFQATT and SNEGSKA (reference sequence). CDR3 protein: CSASPSPAYNEQFF. CDR3 DNA: TGCAGTGCTAGCCCGTCCCCAGCTTACAATGAGCAGTTCTTC.

This chain links TRBV7-2 with TRBJ2-3; TRBD2 agrees at 8 bases. After removal of 1 base from V and 3 bases from J, the junction contained 3 bases not matched to a gene. The CDR3 runs 15 residues. CDR1 is SGHTA and CDR2 is FQGNSA in the germline V gene. The CDR3 is CASSLGGGGTDTQYF. The CDR3 coding sequence is TGTGCCAGCAGCTTAGGAGGCGGGGGGACAGATACGCAGTATTTT.

This clonotype was counted ten times or more. A clone one base away is much larger, so this may be a read error. V is TRBV12-3 or TRBV12-4 and J is TRBJ1-1, with TRBD1 as a possible D gene (5 bases). V lost 5 bases, J lost 13 bases, and 17 bases lay in between. This CDR3 contains 12 residues. In DNA, the CDR3 is TGTGCCAGCAGTCCCCAGGGACTGGGTGGTTTCTTT. The encoded protein is CASSPQGLGGFF.

This clonotype counts as medium-sized (0.01 to 0.1%). As DNA, the CDR3 is TGTGCCTGGAGTCCGGGACTATCCTTAACAGATACGCAGTATTTT. Its translation: CAWSPGLSLTDTQYF. V is TRBV30 and J is TRBJ2-3; 7 bases agree with TRBD2. The CDR3 totals 15 residues. V was clipped by 2 bases and J by 3 bases; unmatched bases: 8. Germline V lookup: CDR1 GTSNPN, CDR2 SVGIG (reference sequence). Combining the CDR3 with reference TRBV30 and TRBJ2-3 gives the whole variable domain SQTIHQWPATLVQPVGSPLSLECTVEGTSNPNLYWYRQAAGRGLQLLFYSVGIGQISSEVPQNLSASRPQDRQFILSSKKLLLSDSGFYLCAWSPGLSLTDTQYFGPGTRLTVL.

This clonotype is judged medium-sized. The V gene is TRBV6-2 or TRBV6-3, the J gene TRBJ1-5; TRBD1 is a possible D gene (5 bases). The germline V gene has CDR1 MNHEY and CDR2 SVGEGT. The CDR3 has 13 residues. Deletions cut 2 bases from V and 7 bases from J, with 9 bases between. This chain's CDR3 is CASSYAGEQPQHF. The CDR3 DNA reads as TGTGCCAGCAGTTACGCGGGGGAACAGCCCCAGCATTTT.

Points on this clonotype: The missing conserved phenylalanine or tryptophan at the end of this CDR3 makes a read error likely. V usage is TRBV6-5 and J usage is TRBJ2-5; 12 positions match TRBD2. Germline V gives CDR1 MNHEY, CDR2 SVGAGI. The CDR3 has 16 amino acids. The J segment lost 4 bases and the V segment lost 4 bases, leaving 7 bases of the junction unmatched. This CDR3 reads CASSSLAGGRRETQYL. The CDR3, as DNA: TGTGCCAGCAGTTCACTAGCGGGGGGCAGGCGAGAGACCCAGTACTTA.

This clonotype ranks as medium-sized (0.01 to 0.1%). The rearrangement links TRBV20-1 to TRBJ1-6, with D tentatively TRBD1 (5 bases). Per the germline V gene, CDR1 is DFQATT and CDR2 is SNEGSKA (reference sequence). The CDR3 is 11 residues long. Trimming pared 2 bases from V and 15 bases from J, leaving 11 bases between. The CDR3 nucleotides read TGCAGTGCTAGATCGGACACACGCCTCCACTTT. It specifies CSARSDTRLHF.

By proportion, this clonotype is medium-sized. The genes are TRBV4-3 and TRBJ1-4; 8 bases are a match to TRBD1. The V and J ends lost 0 bases and 6 bases, in that order; junction bases with no gene match: 9. The germline CDR1 and CDR2 sequences are LGHNA and YSLEER. The CDR3 runs 17 residues. As DNA, the CDR3 is TGCGCCAGCAGCCAAGATATGGCGGGACAGGACGATGAAAAACTGTTTTTT. This codes for CASSQDMAGQDDEKLFF.

This clonotype rates as medium-sized. V is TRBV6-2 or TRBV6-3 and J is TRBJ2-5; maybe TRBD2 (5 bases). Germline CDR1 is MNHEY and CDR2 is SVGEGT. Trimming took 6 bases from V and 5 from J, leaving 7 bases between them. The CDR3 is made up of 11 amino acids. The CDR3 nucleotides read TGTGCCAGCAGCCCGGGGGAGACCCAGTACTTC. Residues: CASSPGETQYF.

By frequency in the sample, this clonotype is medium-sized. This chain links TRBV12-3 or TRBV12-4 with TRBJ1-6; 8 bases are shared with TRBD1. V lost 6 bases and J lost 5; bases outside the gene matches: 3. The CDR3 has 14 amino acids. The CDR3 region is CASSQTGDNSPLHF. The CDR3 DNA follows: TGTGCCAGCAGCCAGACAGGGGATAATTCACCCCTCCACTTT.

This clonotype is medium-sized (0.01 to 0.1%) in the sample. The gene calls are TRBV10-3 and TRBJ1-1; unclear D gene. From germline, CDR1 is ENHRY and CDR2 SYGVKD. The length of the CDR3 is 15 residues. Trimming left V 6 bases short and J 2 bases short, with 16 bases between. The CDR3 reads CAIRMRAGVNTEAFF. The CDR3 nucleotides are TGTGCCATCAGAATGAGGGCCGGAGTAAACACTGAAGCTTTCTTT.